This TCR beta chain was found in a study of T cell repertoires in cytomegalovirus infection. Study information: Evidence of both CMV infection and a matching HLA type came from public TCR beta signatures.

There are many counts of this clonotype. What it binds is not known. Germline V CDR1 and CDR2: MNHNY, SVGAGI (reference sequence). Trimming removed 2 bases from V and 3 bases from J, with 8 bases in between. The CDR3 length is 14 residues. MiXCR, applied by TCRdb to the reads, yields one record per CDR3 protein. The sample holds about 700,000 distinct CDR3 sequences, around 35% seen once. This TCR derives from a human donor in good health (CMV status not recorded). Some clones in this sample may be carry-over from other donors' samples. The specimen was cultured PBMCs, collected from culture after CMV antigen stimulation. This sequence joins TRBV6-6 and TRBJ2-1; TRBD2 is a possible D gene (5 bases). CDR3 sequence: CASSYRGSYNEQFF. CDR3 coding DNA: TGTGCCAGCAGTTACCGAGGGAGCTACAATGAGCAGTTCTTC.